This T cell receptor (beta chain) was recorded in a study of blood T cell repertoires in COVID-19. Study details: PBMCs, B-cell-depleted T cells, or T cells provided the cDNA or gDNA that made up the material.

In the authors' workflow: Reference gene primer amplification gave nucleated cell count estimates. Here immunoSEQ multiplex PCR was the method, and the copy in TCRdb shows in-frame clones only, minus some. Clone size and V and J calls were adopted from that table, with D and trimming inferred from the DNA. The sample comprises some 100,000 clones, about 86% of which are singletons, and roughly 2.6% rests with the top ten. The V and J ends lost 4 bases and 0 bases respectively, with 12 bases between them. The V gene's germline CDR1 is KGHDR and CDR2 SFDVKD. The CDR3 is 16 amino acids. Cohort placement rested on clinical history that participants reported themselves. Recovery meant two consecutive negative NP/OP PCR tests, professional clearance, or resolved symptoms.

This sequence joins TRBV24-1 and TRBJ1-5, with D possibly being TRBD1 (5 bases). The sequenced sample was PBMCs or T cells enriched from blood (not recorded which). This clonotype was obtained from a woman aged 50 to 65 who had recovered from COVID-19. DNA of the CDR3: TGTGCCACCAGTGACAAGGACACACATAGCAATCAGCCCCAGCATTTT. Its translation is CATSDKDTHSNQPQHF.